Listed below are T cell receptor beta chains from one sample, sequenced in a study of cytomegalovirus exposure and HLA in healthy donors. Repertoires were generated with immunoSEQ multiplex PCR, while TCRdb's copy carries only in-frame clones and drops some. This table has about 98,000 clones, about 90% appearing once. The sample taken for sequencing was PBMCs. These receptor sequences come from a man in his late teens or twenties in good health and CMV-seropositive. Each CDR3 is given with its conserved first and last residue. D genes are given only for firm matches. Only some rows state a clone size, as once, few, many or a class for expanded clones.

>TRBJ2-5|TRBV9|18|TRBD2|NA
CASSVTPPDSGAKETQYF
TGTGCCAGCAGCGTAACTCCGCCAGATAGCGGGGCTAAAGAGACCCAGTACTTC
>TRBJ2-7|TRBV4-2|15|NA|NA
CASSQDGSGGYEQYF
TGTGCCAGCAGCCAAGATGGAAGCGGAGGATACGAGCAGTACTTC
>TRBJ2-5|TRBV19|17|NA|NA
CASSIGRRSGGQETQYF
TGTGCCAGTAGTATAGGTAGGAGGAGCGGCGGCCAAGAGACCCAGTACTTC
>TRBJ2-7|TRBV28|15|TRBD1|NA
CASSSSRQGRYEQYF
TGTGCCAGCAGTTCCTCTAGACAGGGGCGATACGAGCAGTACTTC
>TRBJ1-5|TRBV4-3|15|NA|NA
CASSQDSGSNQPQHF
TGCGCCAGCAGCCAAGACAGTGGTAGCAATCAGCCCCAGCATTTT
>TRBJ2-2|TRBV5-4|14|NA|few
CASSLARNTGELFF
TGTGCCAGCAGCTTGGCCAGGAACACCGGGGAGCTGTTTTTT
>TRBJ1-3|TRBV4-2|18|TRBD1|once
CASSQDLGQASSGNTIYF
TGTGCCAGCAGCCAAGATCTAGGACAGGCCTCCTCTGGAAACACCATATATTTT
>TRBJ2-3|TRBV5-6|16|NA|NA
CASSLVPGAGTDTQYF
TGTGCCAGCAGCTTGGTGCCGGGCGCGGGGACAGATACGCAGTATTTT
>TRBJ1-2|TRBV7-2|16|TRBD1|few
CASSPELDRGHGGYTF
TGTGCCAGCAGTCCAGAATTGGACAGGGGGCACGGTGGCTACACCTTC
>TRBJ2-7|TRBV6-5|14|TRBD2|NA
CASSRTTTSGEQYF
TGTGCCAGCAGCCGAACAACAACTAGCGGCGAGCAGTACTTC
>TRBJ2-5|TRBV5-1|14|NA|NA
CASSLGTGQETQYF
TGCGCCAGCAGCTTGGGTACGGGCCAAGAGACCCAGTACTTC
>TRBJ2-3|TRBV7-2|16|TRBD2|once
CASSWTSGRFTDTQYF
TGTGCCAGCAGCTGGACTAGCGGGAGATTCACAGATACGCAGTATTTT
>TRBJ2-6|TRBV19|18|NA|once
CASSIPQPSQTGANVLTF
TGTGCCAGTAGTATACCTCAACCTTCACAGACTGGGGCCAACGTCCTGACTTTC
>TRBJ2-7|TRBV5-1|13|NA|few
CASRGSGPGEQYF
TGCGCCAGCAGGGGCAGCGGTCCGGGGGAGCAGTACTTC
>TRBJ1-1|TRBV7-2|14|NA|once
CASSFRGEVSEAFF
TGTGCCAGCAGCTTTAGAGGGGAGGTTTCTGAAGCTTTCTTT
>TRBJ1-2|TRBV7-2|13|NA|NA
CASSLPGLTGYTF
TGTGCCAGCAGCTTACCGGGACTAACAGGCTACACCTTC
>TRBJ2-1|TRBV6-5|14|TRBD2|few
CASSPGTSGNEQFF
TGTGCCAGCAGTCCCGGGACTAGCGGGAATGAGCAGTTCTTC
>TRBJ1-6|TRBV5-1|18|NA|NA
CASSLPLEDSSYNSPLHF
TGCGCCAGCAGCTTGCCTTTAGAGGACAGCTCCTATAATTCACCCCTCCACTTT
>TRBJ2-1|TRBV19|16|TRBD2|NA
CASSGLRGTSVNEQFF
TGTGCCAGTAGTGGACTTAGGGGGACTAGCGTCAATGAGCAGTTCTTC
>TRBJ1-3|TRBV11-2|16|TRBD1|NA
CASSTRQGARGNTIYF
TGTGCCAGCAGCACCCGACAGGGGGCAAGAGGAAACACCATATATTTT
>TRBJ1-1|TRBV18|13|TRBD1|NA
CASSPTGYTEAFF
TGTGCCAGCTCACCGACAGGGTACACTGAAGCTTTCTTT
>TRBJ1-5|TRBV6-6|13|NA|once
CASSYYGGQPQHF
TGTGCCAGCAGTTACTATGGGGGCCAGCCCCAGCATTTT